This T cell receptor beta chain was documented in a study of CD8 T cells in ankylosing spondylitis. As regards this clonotype: Its antigen remains unidentified.

TCRdb recomputed calls from the 5' RACE reads with MiXCR, one row per CDR3 protein. Of 300,000 to 400,000 distinct CDR3 sequences in the sample, 20% were seen once. The germline gives CDR1 DFQATT, CDR2 SNEGSKA (reference sequence). This CDR3 contains 15 residues. Trimming pared 0 bases from V and 3 bases from J, leaving 14 bases between. The study, taken as a whole, reports: CD8+ by phenotype, disease-linked clones were relatively rare in peripheral blood.

The chain is built from TRBV20-1 and TRBJ2-5, with D perhaps matching TRBD1 or TRBD2 (6 bases each). Sequencing was carried out using blood, either unsorted or a sorted T cell fraction (not recorded which). This TCR derives from a male donor with ankylosing spondylitis or in good health (not recorded which). CDR3 nucleotides: TGCAGTGCTAGAGAGGAGGGGGACATCGAAGAGACCCAGTACTTC. Residues: CSAREEGDIEETQYF.